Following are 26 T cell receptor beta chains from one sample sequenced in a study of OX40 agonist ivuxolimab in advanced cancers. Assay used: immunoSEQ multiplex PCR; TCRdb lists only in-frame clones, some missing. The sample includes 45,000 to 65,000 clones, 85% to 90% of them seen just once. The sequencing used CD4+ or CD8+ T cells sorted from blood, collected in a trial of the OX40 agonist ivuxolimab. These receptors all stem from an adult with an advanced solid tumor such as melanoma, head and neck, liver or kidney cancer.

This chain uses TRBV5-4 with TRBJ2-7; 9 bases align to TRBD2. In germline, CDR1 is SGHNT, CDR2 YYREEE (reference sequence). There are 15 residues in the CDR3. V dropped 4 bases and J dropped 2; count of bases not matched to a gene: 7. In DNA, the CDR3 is TGTGCCAGCAGCCAAGGGGGACTAGCCACCTACGAGCAGTACTTC. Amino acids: CASSQGGLATYEQYF.

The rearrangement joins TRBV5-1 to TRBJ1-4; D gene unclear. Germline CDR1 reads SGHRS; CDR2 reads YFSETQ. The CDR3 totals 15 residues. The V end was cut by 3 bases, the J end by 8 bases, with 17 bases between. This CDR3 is CASSWRPSSVEKLFF. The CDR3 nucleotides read TGCGCCAGCAGCTGGCGGCCGAGCAGTGTCGAAAAACTGTTTTTT.

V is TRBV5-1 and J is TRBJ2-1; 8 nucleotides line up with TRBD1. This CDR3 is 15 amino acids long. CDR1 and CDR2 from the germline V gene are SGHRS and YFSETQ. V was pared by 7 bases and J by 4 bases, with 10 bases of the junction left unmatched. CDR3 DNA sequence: TGCGCCAGCTTAAGAGGACAGGGTTCTTACAATGAGCAGTTCTTC. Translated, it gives CASLRGQGSYNEQFF.

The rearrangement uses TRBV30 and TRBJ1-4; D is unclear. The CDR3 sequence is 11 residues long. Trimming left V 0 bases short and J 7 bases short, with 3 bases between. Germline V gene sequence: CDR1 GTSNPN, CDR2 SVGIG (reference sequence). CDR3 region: CAWSVSEKLFF. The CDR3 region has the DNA TGTGCCTGGAGTGTAAGTGAAAAACTGTTTTTT.

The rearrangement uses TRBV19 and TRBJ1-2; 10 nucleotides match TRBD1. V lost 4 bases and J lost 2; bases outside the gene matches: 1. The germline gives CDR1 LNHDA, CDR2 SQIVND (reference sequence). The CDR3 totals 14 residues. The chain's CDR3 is CASSTTGGNYGYTF. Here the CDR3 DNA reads TGTGCCAGTAGTACGACAGGGGGCAACTATGGCTACACCTTC.

CDR3 protein: CASSPPGVNEKLFF. The CDR3 DNA reads TGTGCCAGCTCACCCCCGGGGGTCAATGAAAAACTGTTTTTT. The gene calls are TRBV18 and TRBJ1-4; D perhaps matches TRBD1 (5 bases). The V gene's germline CDR1 is KGHSH and CDR2 LQKENI. The CDR3 sequence is 14 residues long. V was pared by 3 bases and J by 5 bases, with 10 bases between.

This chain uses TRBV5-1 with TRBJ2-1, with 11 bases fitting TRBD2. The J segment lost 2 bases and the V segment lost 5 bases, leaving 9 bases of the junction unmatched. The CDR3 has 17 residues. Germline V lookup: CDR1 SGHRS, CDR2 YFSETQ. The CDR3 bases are TGCGCCAGCAGGCCCGGACTAGCGGGTTCCACCTACAATGAGCAGTTCTTC. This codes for CASRPGLAGSTYNEQFF.

In DNA form, the CDR3 reads TGTGCCAGCAGCTACCCGGGACAGGGAAACTATGGCTACACCTTC. It yields the protein CASSYPGQGNYGYTF. The V and J genes are TRBV7-9 and TRBJ1-2, with 9 nucleotides matching TRBD1. The CDR3 runs to 15 residues. Germline V gene sequence: CDR1 SEHNR, CDR2 FQNEAQ (reference sequence). V was pared by 4 bases and J by 2 bases, with 5 bases of the junction left unmatched.

CDR3 residues: CASSGWGSNSNQPQHF. CDR3 nucleotides: TGTGCCAGCAGTGGATGGGGGAGCAATAGCAATCAGCCCCAGCATTTT. The chain uses TRBV6-1 and TRBJ1-5; maybe TRBD1 (5 bases). Looked up from germline, CDR1 is MNHNS and CDR2 is SASEGT. This CDR3 region has 16 residues. V dropped 4 bases and J dropped 0 bases, with 13 bases sitting between them.

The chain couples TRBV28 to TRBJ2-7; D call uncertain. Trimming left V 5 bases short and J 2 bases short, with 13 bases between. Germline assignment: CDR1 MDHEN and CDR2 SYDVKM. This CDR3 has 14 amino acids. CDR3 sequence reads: CASSPWGRAYEQYF. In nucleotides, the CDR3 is TGTGCCAGCAGTCCCTGGGGAAGGGCCTACGAGCAGTACTTC.

CDR3 region: CASSLPHSYEQYF. The CDR3 DNA is TGTGCCAGCAGCTTACCACACTCCTACGAGCAGTACTTC. The gene calls are TRBV5-6 and TRBJ2-7; D is ambiguous. In germline, CDR1 is SGHDT, CDR2 YYEEEE. The V end lost 2 bases, the J end lost 0 bases, and 6 bases lay between the germline ends. The CDR3 has 13 amino acids.

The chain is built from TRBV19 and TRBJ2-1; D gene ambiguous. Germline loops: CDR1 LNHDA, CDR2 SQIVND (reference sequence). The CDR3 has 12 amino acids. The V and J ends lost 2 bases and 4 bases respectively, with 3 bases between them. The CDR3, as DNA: TGTGCCAGTAGTATACGGTACAATGAGCAGTTCTTC. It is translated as CASSIRYNEQFF.

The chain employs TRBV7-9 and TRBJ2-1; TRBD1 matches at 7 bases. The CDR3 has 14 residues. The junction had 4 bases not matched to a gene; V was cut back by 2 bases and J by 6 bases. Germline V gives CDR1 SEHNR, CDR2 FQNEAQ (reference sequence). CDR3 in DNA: TGTGCCAGCAGCTTACAAACAGGGGTCAATGAGCAGTTCTTC. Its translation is CASSLQTGVNEQFF.

The CDR3 sequence: CASSPEKLAGNTGELFF. For the CDR3, the DNA is TGCGCCAGCAGCCCGGAAAAGTTAGCGGGGAACACCGGGGAGCTGTTTTTT. The chain couples TRBV4-1 to TRBJ2-2; 7 bases map to TRBD2. This CDR3 region has 17 residues. V shed 4 bases, J shed 1 base, and the junction held 9 bases outside the gene matches. Germline V gives CDR1 MGHRA, CDR2 YSYEKL.

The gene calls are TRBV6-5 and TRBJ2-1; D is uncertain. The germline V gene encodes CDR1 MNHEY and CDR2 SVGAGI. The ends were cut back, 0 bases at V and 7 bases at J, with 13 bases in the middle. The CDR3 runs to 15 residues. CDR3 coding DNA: TGTGCCAGCAGTTACTCAGGTCCCTCGTCAAATGAGCAGTTCTTC. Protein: CASSYSGPSSNEQFF.

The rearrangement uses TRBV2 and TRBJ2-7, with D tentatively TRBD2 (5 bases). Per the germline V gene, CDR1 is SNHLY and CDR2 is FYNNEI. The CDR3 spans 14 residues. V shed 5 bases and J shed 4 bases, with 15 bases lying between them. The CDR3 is CASSPPSRAYEQYF. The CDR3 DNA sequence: TGTGCCAGCAGTCCCCCCTCGCGGGCTTACGAGCAGTACTTC.

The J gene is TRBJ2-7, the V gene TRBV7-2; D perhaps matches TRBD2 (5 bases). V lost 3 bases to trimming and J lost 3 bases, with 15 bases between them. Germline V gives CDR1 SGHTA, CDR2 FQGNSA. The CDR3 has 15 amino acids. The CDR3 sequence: CASSFAGVRVYEQYF. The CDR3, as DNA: TGTGCCAGCAGCTTCGCCGGGGTAAGAGTCTACGAGCAGTACTTC.

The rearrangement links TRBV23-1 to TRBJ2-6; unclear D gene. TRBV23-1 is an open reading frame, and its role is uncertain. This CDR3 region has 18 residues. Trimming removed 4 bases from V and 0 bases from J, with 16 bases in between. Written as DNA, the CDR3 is TGCGCCAGCAGTCGATCGCCATCCTTTAGCTCTGGGGCCAACGTCCTGACTTTC. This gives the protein CASSRSPSFSSGANVLTF.

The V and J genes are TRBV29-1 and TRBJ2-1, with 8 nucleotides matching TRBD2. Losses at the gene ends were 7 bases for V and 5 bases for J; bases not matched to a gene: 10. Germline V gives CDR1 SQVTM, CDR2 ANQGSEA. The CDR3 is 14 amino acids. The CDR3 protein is CSAEVAGSHNEQFF. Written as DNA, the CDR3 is TGCAGCGCGGAGGTAGCGGGGTCTCACAATGAGCAGTTCTTC.

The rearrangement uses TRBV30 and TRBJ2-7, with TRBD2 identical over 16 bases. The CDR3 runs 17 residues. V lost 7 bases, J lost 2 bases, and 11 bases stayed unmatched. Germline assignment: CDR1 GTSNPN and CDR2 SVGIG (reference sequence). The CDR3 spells CAFSGTSGRGGAYEQYF. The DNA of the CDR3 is TGTGCCTTCTCCGGGACTAGCGGGAGGGGAGGGGCCTACGAGCAGTACTTC. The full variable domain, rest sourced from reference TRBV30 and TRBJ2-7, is SQTIHQWPATLVQPVGSPLSLECTVEGTSNPNLYWYRQAAGRGLQLLFYSVGIGQISSEVPQNLSASRPQDRQFILSSKKLLLSDSGFYLCAFSGTSGRGGAYEQYFGPGTRLTVT.

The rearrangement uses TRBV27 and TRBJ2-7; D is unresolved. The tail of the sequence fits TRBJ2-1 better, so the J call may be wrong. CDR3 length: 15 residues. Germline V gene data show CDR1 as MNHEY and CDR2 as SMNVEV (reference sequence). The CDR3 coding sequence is TGTGCCAGCAGTACCGACTTGAGCTCCTACAATGAGCAGTTCTTC. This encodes CASSTDLSSYNEQFF.

The chain's CDR3 is CASTREGNTEAFF. DNA for the CDR3: TGTGCCAGCACCCGAGAGGGGAACACTGAAGCTTTCTTT. V gene TRBV21-1 combines with J gene TRBJ1-1. TRBV21-1 is a pseudogene. The CDR3 is 13 residues long.

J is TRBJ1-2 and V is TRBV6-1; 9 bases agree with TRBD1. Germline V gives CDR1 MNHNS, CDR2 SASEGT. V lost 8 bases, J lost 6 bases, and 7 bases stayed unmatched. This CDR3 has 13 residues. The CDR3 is CASVGWTGDGYTF. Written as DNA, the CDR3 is TGTGCCAGCGTGGGGTGGACAGGGGATGGCTACACCTTC.

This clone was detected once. In DNA, the CDR3 is TGCAGTGCTAGTCCGATGGAGACCCAGTACTTC. It codes for CSASPMETQYF. The gene calls are TRBV20-1 and TRBJ2-5; no clear D. CDR1 DFQATT and CDR2 SNEGSKA come from the germline V gene (reference sequence). Trimming removed 3 bases at V and 5 bases at J, with 7 bases between. This CDR3 is 11 amino acids long.

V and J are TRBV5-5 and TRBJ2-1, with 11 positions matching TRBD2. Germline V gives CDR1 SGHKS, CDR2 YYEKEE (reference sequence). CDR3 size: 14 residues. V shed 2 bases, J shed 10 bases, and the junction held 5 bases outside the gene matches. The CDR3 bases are TGTGCCAGCAGCTTAGATCTAGCGGGAGGCGAGCAGTTCTTC. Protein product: CASSLDLAGGEQFF.

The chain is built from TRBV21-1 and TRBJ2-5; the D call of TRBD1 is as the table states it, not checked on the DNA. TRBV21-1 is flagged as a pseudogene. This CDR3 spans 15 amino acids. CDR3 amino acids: CASSISGTGKETQYF. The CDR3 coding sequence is TGTGCCAGCAGCATTTCCGGGACAGGGAAAGAGACCCAGTACTTC.